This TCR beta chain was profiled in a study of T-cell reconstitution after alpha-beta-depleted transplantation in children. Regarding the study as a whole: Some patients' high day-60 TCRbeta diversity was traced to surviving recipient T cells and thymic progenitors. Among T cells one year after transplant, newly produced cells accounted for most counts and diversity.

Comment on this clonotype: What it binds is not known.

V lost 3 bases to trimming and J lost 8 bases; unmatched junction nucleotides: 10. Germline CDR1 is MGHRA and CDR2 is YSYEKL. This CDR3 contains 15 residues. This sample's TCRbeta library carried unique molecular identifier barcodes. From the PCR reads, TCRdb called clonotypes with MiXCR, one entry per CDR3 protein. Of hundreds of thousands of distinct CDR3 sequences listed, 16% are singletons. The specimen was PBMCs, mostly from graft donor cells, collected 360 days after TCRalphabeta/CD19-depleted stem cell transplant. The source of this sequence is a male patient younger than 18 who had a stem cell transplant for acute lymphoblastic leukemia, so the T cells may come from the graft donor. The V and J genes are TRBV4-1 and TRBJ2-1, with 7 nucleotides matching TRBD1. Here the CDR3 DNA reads TGCGCCAGCAGCCACCCCCGGGACAGTGCTGATGAGCAGTTCTTC. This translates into CASSHPRDSADEQFF.